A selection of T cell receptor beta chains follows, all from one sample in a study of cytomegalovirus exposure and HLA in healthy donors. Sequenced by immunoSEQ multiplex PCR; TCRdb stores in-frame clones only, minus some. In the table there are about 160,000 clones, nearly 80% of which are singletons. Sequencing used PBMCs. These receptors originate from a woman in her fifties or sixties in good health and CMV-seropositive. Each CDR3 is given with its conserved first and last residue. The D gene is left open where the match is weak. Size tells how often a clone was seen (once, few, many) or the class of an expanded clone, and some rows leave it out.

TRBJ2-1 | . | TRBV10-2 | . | TGCGCCAAACCCCCCGGGTATGTCTATGAGCAGTTCTTC | CAKPPGYVYEQFF
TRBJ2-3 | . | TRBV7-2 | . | TGTGCCAGCAGCTTAGCTGCGGGGGCTATGACTTATGGGCAGTATTTT | CASSLAAGAMTYGQYF
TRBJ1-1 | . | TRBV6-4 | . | TGTGCCAGCAGTGCCTCCCCGGGGAACACTGAAGCTTTCTTT | CASSASPGNTEAFF
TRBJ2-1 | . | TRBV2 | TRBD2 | TGTGCCAGCAGTTGGACTAGTTTAAATAATCGGCATGAGCAGTTCTTC | CASSWTSLNNRHEQFF
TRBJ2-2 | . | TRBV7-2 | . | TGTGCCAGCAGCTTATCAGGGCCCGGGGAGCTGTTTTTT | CASSLSGPGELFF
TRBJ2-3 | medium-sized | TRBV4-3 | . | TGCGCCAGCAGCCAAGATCCATCCAGTACGCAGTATTTT | CASSQDPSSTQYF
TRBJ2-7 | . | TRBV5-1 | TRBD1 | TGCGCCAGCAGCTCCGGGACAGGGGGCATCGAGCAGTACTTC | CASSSGTGGIEQYF
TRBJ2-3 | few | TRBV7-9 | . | TGTGCCAGCAGCCGAGACAGTAAGGCCTATACGCAGTATTTT | CASSRDSKAYTQYF
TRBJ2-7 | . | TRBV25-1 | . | TGTGCCAGCAGTGAACACAGATCCTACGAGCAGTACTTC | CASSEHRSYEQYF
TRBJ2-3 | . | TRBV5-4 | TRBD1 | TGTGCCAGCAGCTTGGCACCCGGGACAGGCACAGATACGCAGTATTTT | CASSLAPGTGTDTQYF
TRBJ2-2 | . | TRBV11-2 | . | TGTGCCAGCAGCTTAACTTCGAACACCGGGGAGCTGTTTTTT | CASSLTSNTGELFF
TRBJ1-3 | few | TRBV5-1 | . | TGCGCCACCGCTCCGGACGGGACTGGAAACACCATATATTTT | CATAPDGTGNTIYF
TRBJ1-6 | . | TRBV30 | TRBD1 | TGTGCCTGGAGTCGATACGGGACAGATTATAATTCACCCCTCCACTTT | CAWSRYGTDYNSPLHF
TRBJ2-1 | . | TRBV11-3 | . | TGTGCCAGCAGCCATTCAAGAGACTACAATGAGCAGTTCTTC | CASSHSRDYNEQFF
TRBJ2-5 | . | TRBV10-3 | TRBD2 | TGTGCCATCTCCCCGGGGGAGGGAGAGACCCAGTACTTC | CAISPGEGETQYF
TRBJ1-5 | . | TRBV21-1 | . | TGTGCCAGCAGCAAAAGGCTGGTAGGAGCCACTAGCAATCAGCCCCAGCATTTT | CASSKRLVGATSNQPQHF
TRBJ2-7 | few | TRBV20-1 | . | TGCAGTGCCCTTTCGAGCGGAACTGGGTACTTC | CSALSSGTGYF
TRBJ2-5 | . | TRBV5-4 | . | TGTGCCAGCAGTACGGGAAACCAAGAGACCCAGTACTTC | CASSTGNQETQYF
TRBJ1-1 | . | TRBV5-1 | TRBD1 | TGCGCCAGCAGCTTGGGGAAACGTGGACAGGGCTCCGTCTCTGAAGCTTTCTTT | CASSLGKRGQGSVSEAFF
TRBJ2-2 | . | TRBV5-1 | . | TGCGCCAGCAGCGAAAGTTCTTCGCGGCCCACCGGGGAGCTGTTTTTT | CASSESSSRPTGELFF
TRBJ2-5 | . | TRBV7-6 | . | TGTGCCAGCAGCCAGGGGGAGACCCAGTACTTC | CASSQGETQYF
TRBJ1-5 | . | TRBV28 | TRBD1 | TGTGCCAGCAGTTCCGGACAGGTTAATCAGCCCCAGCATTTT | CASSSGQVNQPQHF
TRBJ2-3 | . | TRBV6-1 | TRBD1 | TGTGCCAGCAGTGATCGACAGGGCGGTGGGACAGATACGCAGTATTTT | CASSDRQGGGTDTQYF
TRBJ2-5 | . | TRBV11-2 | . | TGTGCCAGCAGCCCCCCCGGAGAGACCCAGTACTTC | CASSPPGETQYF
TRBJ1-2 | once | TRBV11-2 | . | TGTGCCAGCAGCTCGGTTGCCTATGGCTACACCTTC | CASSSVAYGYTF
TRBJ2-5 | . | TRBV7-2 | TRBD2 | TGTGCCAGCAGCCCAGGGACTAGCGGGAACCAAGAGACCCAGTACTTC | CASSPGTSGNQETQYF
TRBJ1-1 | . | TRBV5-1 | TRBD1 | TGCGCCAGCAGCCCTCAGGGGGGAGACACTGAAGCTTTCTTT | CASSPQGGDTEAFF
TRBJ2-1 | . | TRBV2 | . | TGTGCCAGCAGTAAGACTAGAAATGAGCAGTTCTTC | CASSKTRNEQFF
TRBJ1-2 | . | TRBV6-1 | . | TGTGCCAGCAGTGAACGAGTGGCGGGGTCCGGTGGCTACACCTTC | CASSERVAGSGGYTF
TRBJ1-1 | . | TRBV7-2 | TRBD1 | TGTGCCAGCAGCCCCCCCGGGACAGTAAGGAACACTGAAGCTTTCTTT | CASSPPGTVRNTEAFF
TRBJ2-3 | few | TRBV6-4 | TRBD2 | TGTGCCAGCAGCGAGGGAGCGGGGGGAATCACAGATACGCAGTATTTT | CASSEGAGGITDTQYF
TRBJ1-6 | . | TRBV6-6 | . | TGTGCCAGCAGTTACTCCGAGGGCTCTCCGAATTCACCCCTCCACTTT | CASSYSEGSPNSPLHF
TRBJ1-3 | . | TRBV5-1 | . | TGCGCCAGCAGTCCGCGGGACGCTACAAGCTCTGGAAACACCATATATTTT | CASSPRDATSSGNTIYF
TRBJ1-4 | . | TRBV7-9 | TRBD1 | TGTGCCAGCAGACGACAGGGGACGGGTGAAAAACTGTTTTTT | CASRRQGTGEKLFF
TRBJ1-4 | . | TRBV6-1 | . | TGTGCCAGCATAGAAGGGGGACCTAATGAAAAACTGTTTTTT | CASIEGGPNEKLFF